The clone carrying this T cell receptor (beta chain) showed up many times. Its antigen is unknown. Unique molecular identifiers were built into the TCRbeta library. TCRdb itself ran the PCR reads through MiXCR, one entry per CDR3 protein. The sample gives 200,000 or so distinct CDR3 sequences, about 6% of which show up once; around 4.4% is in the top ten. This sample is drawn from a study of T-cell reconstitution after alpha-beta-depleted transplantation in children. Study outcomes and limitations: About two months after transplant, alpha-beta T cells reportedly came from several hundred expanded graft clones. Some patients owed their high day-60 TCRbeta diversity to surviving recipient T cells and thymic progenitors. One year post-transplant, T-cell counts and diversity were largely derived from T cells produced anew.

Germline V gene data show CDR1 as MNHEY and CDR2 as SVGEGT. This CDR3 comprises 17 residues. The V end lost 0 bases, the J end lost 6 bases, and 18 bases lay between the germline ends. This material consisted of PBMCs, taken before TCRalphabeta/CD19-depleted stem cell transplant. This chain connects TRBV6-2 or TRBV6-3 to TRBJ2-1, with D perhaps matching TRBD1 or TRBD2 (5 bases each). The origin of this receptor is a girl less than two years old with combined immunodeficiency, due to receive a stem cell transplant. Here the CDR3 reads CASSYSALGTPPNEQFF. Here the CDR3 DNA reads TGTGCCAGCAGTTACTCGGCACTAGGGACCCCACCCAATGAGCAGTTCTTC.